Given below is one TCR beta chain in context. Its antigen is as yet unknown. The source of the sample is a study of radiation and T cells in renal cell carcinoma. Study-level points and caveats: Dominant CDR3 motifs occupied more repertoire in irradiated than control tumors.

Libraries were prepared by immunoSEQ multiplex PCR; TCRdb keeps only in-frame clonotypes and omits some of them. The sample consists of about 3,700 clones, around three quarters of them appearing once. Treatment reported: treatment-naive control, cytoreductive nephrectomy. Control tumors came from treatment-naive patients without prior radiation. This CDR3 contains 17 residues. Trimming stripped 1 base from V and 0 bases from J, with 12 bases between. The germline gives CDR1 LNHNV, CDR2 YYDKDF (reference sequence). J is TRBJ1-4 and V is TRBV15, with D perhaps TRBD1 (6 bases). The TCR originated in a man in his fifties with renal cell carcinoma. The sequences come from tumor tissue, collected from a patient whose treatment was nephrectomy without radiotherapy. CDR3 coding DNA: TGTGCCACCAGCAGAGGGACAGTTTTTGCAACTAATGAAAAACTGTTTTTT. This encodes CATSRGTVFATNEKLFF.